This T cell receptor beta chain was identified in a study of cytomegalovirus exposure and HLA in healthy donors. Germline-derived CDR1 and CDR2 are SGDLS and YYNGEE. The ends lost 0 bases at V and 0 bases at J; junction bases unmatched: 4. The CDR3 runs 16 residues. Turning to this clone: Antigen unknown.

13 Jbeta primers and 60 Vbeta primers were used for the PCR. Using immunoSEQ multiplex PCR, the repertoire was profiled, and TCRdb retains in-frame clones only, with some absent. This sample yields around 150,000 clones, of which around 57% are seen a single time; roughly 1.9% belongs to the top ten. Study-level results: TCR beta V segments were, for the most part, productive about 87% or about 30% of the time in an earlier analysis.

J is TRBJ2-5 and V is TRBV9; 8 bases match TRBD2. The clonotype comes from a male donor in good health and CMV-seronegative. Material: PBMCs. CDR3 DNA: TGTGCCAGCAGCGTAGCTACTAGCGGCGACCAAGAGACCCAGTACTTC. This sequence encodes CASSVATSGDQETQYF.